A selection of T cell receptor beta chains follows, all from one sample in a study of T cell changes during pregnancy in multiple sclerosis. TCRdb's copy holds only in-frame clones and misses some; the assay was immunoSEQ multiplex PCR. The table lists tens of thousands of clones, about 92% of them singletons, with roughly 2.5% in the top ten. The sequencing used peripheral blood, collected in the second trimester of pregnancy. All receptors derive from a female donor with multiple sclerosis, enrolled in a pregnancy study. Each CDR3 is given with its conserved first and last residue. D genes are given only for firm matches. Expanded clones get a size class; other rows say once, few or many, or leave the size out.

D: TRBD1
V: TRBV18
J: TRBJ2-7
size: -
CDR3: CASSRGQGSISYEQYF
DNA: TGTGCCAGCTCACGCGGACAGGGGTCTATCTCCTACGAGCAGTACTTC

D: TRBD2
V: TRBV9
J: TRBJ2-3
size: -
CDR3: CASSVGPAGFTDTQYF
DNA: TGTGCCAGCAGCGTAGGACCAGCGGGGTTCACAGATACGCAGTATTTT

D: -
V: TRBV11-2
J: TRBJ1-5
size: -
CDR3: CASSGEGHNQPQHF
DNA: TGTGCCAGCAGCGGGGAGGGGCACAATCAGCCCCAGCATTTT

D: -
V: TRBV7-9
J: TRBJ2-3
size: -
CDR3: CASLNPSDGGYTDTQYF
DNA: TGTGCCAGCCTAAACCCCTCAGACGGGGGATACACAGATACGCAGTATTTT

D: TRBD1
V: TRBV5-6
J: TRBJ1-1
size: -
CDR3: CASSSWTGNTEAFF
DNA: TGTGCCAGCAGCTCCTGGACAGGGAACACTGAAGCTTTCTTT

D: -
V: TRBV19
J: TRBJ1-1
size: -
CDR3: CASSIELQAEAFF
DNA: TGTGCCAGTAGTATAGAACTGCAGGCTGAAGCTTTCTTT

D: -
V: TRBV29-1
J: TRBJ2-7
size: -
CDR3: CSVWAPNDEQYF
DNA: TGCAGCGTTTGGGCCCCGAACGACGAGCAGTACTTC

D: TRBD1
V: TRBV9
J: TRBJ2-2
size: -
CDR3: CASSASLGQGTGELFF
DNA: TGTGCCAGCAGCGCTAGTCTCGGACAGGGAACCGGGGAGCTGTTTTTT

D: TRBD1
V: TRBV4-1
J: TRBJ1-2
size: -
CDR3: CASSHQTGNPYGYTF
DNA: TGCGCCAGCAGCCACCAGACAGGGAATCCCTATGGCTACACCTTC

D: -
V: TRBV28
J: TRBJ2-1
size: -
CDR3: CASTVTEESSYNEQFF
DNA: TGTGCCAGCACGGTCACAGAAGAAAGCTCCTACAATGAGCAGTTCTTC

D: -
V: TRBV20-1
J: TRBJ2-7
size: -
CDR3: CSASNGEQYF
DNA: TGCAGTGCCTCAAACGGCGAGCAGTACTTC

D: -
V: TRBV11-2
J: TRBJ2-2
size: -
CDR3: CASSFIPGTKNTGELFF
DNA: TGTGCCAGCAGCTTTATTCCGGGGACAAAGAACACCGGGGAGCTGTTTTTT

D: -
V: TRBV25-1
J: TRBJ1-2
size: -
CDR3: CASSELAENYGYTF
DNA: TGTGCCAGCAGTGAATTAGCGGAGAACTATGGCTACACCTTC

D: TRBD2
V: TRBV30
J: TRBJ2-1
size: -
CDR3: CAWRILAGVEQFF
DNA: TGTGCCTGGAGGATTCTAGCGGGAGTTGAGCAGTTCTTC

D: TRBD1
V: TRBV5-1
J: TRBJ1-1
size: -
CDR3: CASSLAEGGVTEAFF
DNA: TGCGCCAGCAGCTTGGCCGAAGGGGGCGTCACTGAAGCTTTCTTT

D: -
V: TRBV19
J: TRBJ1-4
size: -
CDR3: CASSVTGSTYEKLFF
DNA: TGTGCCAGTAGTGTAACAGGTTCGACCTATGAAAAACTGTTTTTT

D: -
V: TRBV6-6
J: TRBJ1-3
size: -
CDR3: CASQGSGNTIYF
DNA: TGTGCCAGCCAGGGCTCTGGAAACACCATATATTTT

D: -
V: TRBV6-5
J: TRBJ2-7
size: once
CDR3: CATTQLSSYEQYF
DNA: TGTGCCACCACACAGCTTAGCTCCTACGAGCAGTACTTC

D: TRBD1
V: TRBV29-1
J: TRBJ1-5
size: -
CDR3: CETGGGQPQHF
DNA: TGCGAAACAGGGGGGGGGCAGCCCCAGCATTTT

D: TRBD1
V: TRBV5-1
J: TRBJ1-1
size: -
CDR3: CASSLDRGGNTEAFF
DNA: TGCGCCAGCAGCTTGGACAGGGGGGGGAACACTGAAGCTTTCTTT

D: -
V: TRBV2
J: TRBJ1-5
size: -
CDR3: CASSVWGQASNQPQHF
DNA: TGTGCCAGCAGTGTTTGGGGCCAAGCGAGCAATCAGCCCCAGCATTTT

D: TRBD1
V: TRBV18
J: TRBJ2-1
size: -
CDR3: CASSPPGQDNNEQFF
DNA: TGTGCCAGCTCACCACCGGGACAGGACAACAATGAGCAGTTCTTC

D: TRBD2
V: TRBV19
J: TRBJ2-5
size: -
CDR3: CASSTGGGGAETQYF
DNA: TGTGCCAGTAGTACTGGGGGCGGGGGGGCGGAGACCCAGTACTTC

D: TRBD1
V: TRBV11-2
J: TRBJ1-2
size: -
CDR3: CASSLTGGFYGYTF
DNA: TGTGCCAGCAGCTTGACAGGGGGCTTCTATGGCTACACCTTC

D: -
V: TRBV19
J: TRBJ1-1
size: -
CDR3: CASSIPSPRGDTEAFF
DNA: TGTGCCAGTAGTATCCCAAGCCCCAGGGGTGACACTGAAGCTTTCTTT

D: -
V: TRBV9
J: TRBJ1-1
size: -
CDR3: CASSPGAGVNTEAFF
DNA: TGTGCCAGCAGCCCCGGGGCAGGGGTGAACACTGAAGCTTTCTTT

D: TRBD1
V: TRBV5-6
J: TRBJ2-5
size: -
CDR3: CASSRFRTGEGETQYF
DNA: TGTGCCAGCAGCCGATTTAGGACAGGAGAGGGGGAGACCCAGTACTTC

D: TRBD2
V: TRBV7-8
J: TRBJ2-7
size: -
CDR3: CASSATRASGGLLSEQYF
DNA: TGTGCCAGCAGCGCAACCCGGGCTAGCGGGGGGCTCCTCAGCGAGCAGTACTTC

D: -
V: TRBV7-9
J: TRBJ1-1
size: -
CDR3: CASSPTTGVNTEAFF
DNA: TGTGCCAGCAGCCCAACGACAGGCGTGAACACTGAAGCTTTCTTT

D: TRBD1
V: TRBV6-4
J: TRBJ1-5
size: -
CDR3: CASSSDRAQPQHF
DNA: TGTGCCAGCAGTTCCGACAGGGCCCAGCCCCAGCATTTT

D: -
V: TRBV4-2
J: TRBJ2-7
size: few
CDR3: CASSQGGVSQREQYF
DNA: TGTGCCAGCAGCCAAGGGGGCGTGTCTCAGAGGGAGCAGTACTTC

D: -
V: TRBV7-2
J: TRBJ1-5
size: -
CDR3: CASSLFTYSNQPQHF
DNA: TGTGCCAGCAGCTTATTTACTTATAGCAATCAGCCCCAGCATTTT

D: TRBD2
V: TRBV2
J: TRBJ2-2
size: -
CDR3: CASSEWLRGGAYTGELFF
DNA: TGTGCCAGCAGTGAATGGTTACGCGGGGGGGCCTACACCGGGGAGCTGTTTTTT

D: TRBD2
V: TRBV19
J: TRBJ2-6
size: -
CDR3: CASSITSGTGANVLTF
DNA: TGTGCCAGTAGTATCACTAGCGGGACTGGGGCCAACGTCCTGACTTTC

D: TRBD1
V: TRBV9
J: TRBJ1-4
size: -
CDR3: CASSSGTAEGEKLFF
DNA: TGTGCCAGCAGCTCTGGGACAGCAGAAGGAGAAAAACTGTTTTTT

D: TRBD1
V: TRBV7-6
J: TRBJ1-6
size: once
CDR3: CASSLGTGGGSPLHF
DNA: TGTGCCAGCAGCTTAGGGACAGGGGGGGGTTCACCCCTCCACTTT

D: TRBD1
V: TRBV5-4
J: TRBJ1-1
size: -
CDR3: CASSPGTVGTEAFF
DNA: TGTGCCAGCAGCCCAGGGACAGTGGGCACTGAAGCTTTCTTT

D: -
V: TRBV27
J: TRBJ1-5
size: -
CDR3: CASSLYSSNQPQHF
DNA: TGTGCCAGCAGTTTATACAGTAGCAATCAGCCCCAGCATTTT

D: -
V: TRBV9
J: TRBJ1-2
size: -
CDR3: CASSASYGYTF
DNA: TGTGCCAGCAGCGCCTCGTATGGCTACACCTTC

D: TRBD1
V: TRBV11-3
J: TRBJ2-7
size: -
CDR3: CASSLDGTGVYEQYF
DNA: TGTGCCAGCAGCTTAGATGGTACAGGGGTCTACGAGCAGTACTTC

D: TRBD2
V: TRBV6-1
J: TRBJ2-7
size: -
CDR3: CASSVGSGGNYEQYF
DNA: TGTGCCAGCAGTGTGGGGAGCGGGGGGAACTACGAGCAGTACTTC

D: -
V: TRBV2
J: TRBJ1-2
size: -
CDR3: CASSTGLANYGYTF
DNA: TGTGCCAGCAGTACAGGTTTAGCTAACTATGGCTACACCTTC

D: -
V: TRBV5-4
J: TRBJ2-3
size: -
CDR3: CASSLGFSGPSTDTQYF
DNA: TGTGCCAGCAGCTTGGGATTTAGCGGACCAAGCACAGATACGCAGTATTTT

D: TRBD1
V: TRBV19
J: TRBJ1-2
size: -
CDR3: CATKPPGQYGYTF
DNA: TGTGCCACTAAACCGCCGGGACAGTATGGCTACACCTTC

D: -
V: TRBV9
J: TRBJ1-2
size: -
CDR3: CASSAEGALNYGYTF
DNA: TGTGCCAGCAGCGCCGAAGGGGCCCTTAACTATGGCTACACCTTC

D: TRBD1
V: TRBV9
J: TRBJ2-2
size: -
CDR3: CASSAGQAPGTGELFF
DNA: TGTGCCAGCAGCGCGGGACAGGCCCCGGGCACCGGGGAGCTGTTTTTT

D: -
V: TRBV10-1
J: TRBJ1-2
size: -
CDR3: CASSEGVNYGYTF
DNA: TGCGCCAGCAGTGAAGGGGTTAACTATGGCTACACCTTC

D: -
V: TRBV19
J: TRBJ1-4
size: -
CDR3: CASMGNTGREKLFF
DNA: TGTGCCAGTATGGGGAACACGGGAAGGGAAAAACTGTTTTTT

D: TRBD2
V: TRBV2
J: TRBJ2-3
size: -
CDR3: CASSESGLAGDTDTQYF
DNA: TGTGCCAGCAGTGAATCTGGGCTAGCGGGGGACACAGATACGCAGTATTTT

D: TRBD1
V: TRBV11-2
J: TRBJ1-4
size: -
CDR3: CASSSNPGQPNEKLFF
DNA: TGTGCCAGCAGCTCTAATCCGGGACAGCCTAATGAAAAACTGTTTTTT

D: -
V: TRBV9
J: TRBJ2-6
size: -
CDR3: CASGLDRFPSGANVLTF
DNA: TGTGCCAGCGGCCTGGACAGATTTCCCTCTGGGGCCAACGTCCTGACTTTC

D: TRBD1
V: TRBV6-5
J: TRBJ1-3
size: -
CDR3: CASSAQGAENTIYF
DNA: TGTGCCAGCAGTGCACAGGGGGCGGAAAACACCATATATTTT

D: TRBD2
V: TRBV6-1
J: TRBJ2-3
size: -
CDR3: CASSDPKFSGLTDTQYF
DNA: TGTGCCAGCAGTGACCCAAAATTTAGCGGGCTCACAGATACGCAGTATTTT

D: -
V: TRBV7-9
J: TRBJ1-1
size: -
CDR3: CASSLEAGGPNTEAFF
DNA: TGTGCCAGCAGCTTAGAAGCGGGGGGACCGAACACTGAAGCTTTCTTT

D: TRBD2
V: TRBV2
J: TRBJ2-2
size: -
CDR3: CASIKTSGGGELFF
DNA: TGTGCCAGCATTAAGACTAGCGGGGGCGGGGAGCTGTTTTTT

D: TRBD1
V: TRBV12-5
J: TRBJ1-2
size: -
CDR3: CASSQEGQGRGYTF
DNA: TGTGCTAGCTCTCAAGAGGGACAGGGTAGAGGCTACACCTTC

D: -
V: TRBV2
J: TRBJ2-7
size: -
CDR3: CASSEGLGRTTYEQYF
DNA: TGTGCCAGCAGTGAAGGTTTGGGGAGGACAACCTACGAGCAGTACTTC

D: TRBD1
V: TRBV7-9
J: TRBJ1-2
size: few
CDR3: CASSLQGATYGYTF
DNA: TGTGCCAGCAGTTTACAGGGGGCGACCTATGGCTACACCTTC

D: -
V: TRBV20-1
J: TRBJ2-7
size: -
CDR3: CSARDEQEYF
DNA: TGCAGTGCTAGAGATGAACAGGAGTACTTC